These 11 T cell receptor beta chains were sequenced from one sample in a study of Ad26.COV2.S vaccination and SARS-CoV-2 variants. This sample's treatment: 15 to 20 received Ad26.COV2.S at low or high dose, single or two shots; 5 received placebo; per-sample allocation not given. Sampling took place 63 days after the first vaccine or placebo injection. Measured with immunoSEQ multiplex PCR; TCRdb has only the in-frame clones, and not every one. The sample has a few hundred thousand clones, around 90% seen once; the top ten hold about 4.5%. Sequenced here: peripheral blood, sampled in a trial of Ad26.COV2.S vaccine versus placebo. The source is a person between 18 and 65 years old who received the Ad26.COV2.S COVID-19 vaccine or a placebo.

The chain has TRBV29-1 and TRBJ2-1, with a possible D match to TRBD2 (5 bases). Looked up from germline, CDR1 is SQVTM and CDR2 is ANQGSEA. The CDR3 runs 13 residues. The V end was cut by 4 bases, the J end by 2 bases, with 9 bases between. CDR3 DNA: TGCAGCGTTGTAGGGAGAACCTACAATGAGCAGTTCTTC. Translating gives CSVVGRTYNEQFF.

Note on this clone: The sample holds other DNA sequences that translate to the same CDR3. The chain has TRBV28 and TRBJ2-7; 7 bases agree with TRBD2. With 8 bases clipped from V and 0 bases from J, the junction kept 7 bases outside the gene matches. Germline CDR1 is MDHEN and CDR2 is SYDVKM. The CDR3 is made up of 14 amino acids. CDR3 nucleotides: TGTGCCAGCTCGGGGGGTGGAAGCTCCTACGAGCAGTACTTC. It encodes CASSGGGSSYEQYF.

This sequence joins TRBV6-2 or TRBV6-3 and TRBJ1-5; 7 bases match TRBD1. Per germline, CDR1 MNHEY and CDR2 SVGEGT. V trimming: 5 bases; J trimming: 0 bases; junction bases outside the gene matches: 16. The CDR3 has 19 residues. The CDR3 is CASSRGTDEKKDSNQPQHF. Here the CDR3 DNA reads TGTGCCAGCAGTAGGGGGACAGACGAAAAAAAAGATAGCAATCAGCCCCAGCATTTT.

This chain links TRBV3-1 (or the pseudogene TRBV3-2) with TRBJ2-7; 10 bases fit TRBD2. CDR3 length equals 15 residues. Unmatched junction bases numbered 6, after V lost 1 base and J lost 6 bases. From germline, CDR1 is LGHDT and CDR2 YNNKEL (reference sequence). CDR3 amino acids: CASSQASGSWAEQYF. The CDR3 DNA reads as TGTGCCAGCAGCCAAGCTAGCGGGAGCTGGGCCGAGCAGTACTTC.

V and J are TRBV28 and TRBJ1-5; D is possibly TRBD1 (5 bases). The germline gives CDR1 MDHEN, CDR2 SYDVKM. Trimming took 5 bases from V and 11 from J, leaving 16 bases between them. The CDR3 is made up of 13 amino acids. In DNA, the CDR3 is TGTGCCAGCAGTCTCCCACCGACCAGGGCCCAGCATTTT. Translation gives CASSLPPTRAQHF.

The V call is TRBV5-5, the J call TRBJ2-7; D not resolved. Trimming took off 0 bases at V and 6 bases at J, with 10 bases between the two ends. Per the germline V gene, CDR1 is SGHKS and CDR2 is YYEKEE (reference sequence). The CDR3 extends over 13 amino acids. This chain's CDR3 is CASSLDWGFEQYF. The CDR3 region has the DNA TGTGCCAGCAGCTTGGACTGGGGATTCGAGCAGTACTTC.

This chain connects TRBV5-1 to TRBJ2-7; 7 bases match TRBD1. The CDR3 sequence is 16 residues long. Looked up from germline, CDR1 is SGHRS and CDR2 is YFSETQ. J gave up 1 base and V 3 bases, and 10 bases lay outside the gene matches. The CDR3 here is CASSSFTGESSYEQYF. In DNA, the CDR3 is TGCGCCAGCAGCTCCTTTACAGGGGAGTCGTCCTACGAGCAGTACTTC.

As to this clone: The sample carries other DNA sequences with the same CDR3. The rearrangement uses TRBV10-3 and TRBJ1-3, with D uncertain. This CDR3 has 14 amino acids. CDR1 and CDR2 (germline): ENHRY, SYGVKD. The V and J ends lost 2 bases and 0 bases respectively, with 5 bases between them. DNA for the CDR3: TGTGCCATCAGTGAGGAGCCCTCTGGAAACACCATATATTTT. This codes for CAISEEPSGNTIYF.

The rearrangement links TRBV5-4 to TRBJ2-1, with 11 nucleotides matching TRBD1. V lost 6 bases, J lost 5 bases, and 7 bases stayed unmatched. Germline CDR1 is SGHNT and CDR2 is YYREEE (reference sequence). This CDR3 has 15 amino acids. The CDR3 here is CASTPGGQGDNEQFF. The CDR3 nucleotides read TGTGCCAGCACCCCGGGGGGACAGGGGGACAATGAGCAGTTCTTC. Supplemented by reference TRBV5-4 and TRBJ2-1, the full variable domain reads ETGVTQSPTHLIKTRGQQVTLRCSSQSGHNTVSWYQQALGQGPQFIFQYYREEENGRGNFPPRFSGLQFPNYSSELNVNALELDDSALYLCASTPGGQGDNEQFFGPGTRLTVL.

Details on this clone: At one boundary the junction diverges from the germline segment, which might be a read error. J is TRBJ2-5 and V is TRBV7-2, with D maybe TRBD1 (5 bases). The CDR3 is made up of 16 amino acids. Germline CDR1 and CDR2: SGHTA and FQGNSA. The CDR3 DNA reads TGTGCCAGCAGCTCCGACAGAGAAATGTACCAGGAGACCCAGTACTTC. As protein: CASSSDREMYQETQYF.

The rearrangement uses TRBV7-9 and TRBJ2-7, with D hard to call. The V end lost 1 base, the J end lost 7 bases, and 11 bases lay between the germline ends. This CDR3 region has 13 residues. Per the germline V gene, CDR1 is SEHNR and CDR2 is FQNEAQ (reference sequence). The CDR3 sequence: CASSLDSPWEQYF. CDR3 coding DNA: TGTGCCAGCAGCTTAGACAGCCCGTGGGAGCAGTACTTC. Variable domain in full (rest from reference TRBV7-9 and TRBJ2-7): DTGVSQNPRHKITKRGQNVTFRCDPISEHNRLYWYRQTLGQGPEFLTYFQNEAQLEKSRLLSDRFSAERPKGSFSTLEIQRTEQGDSAMYLCASSLDSPWEQYFGPGTRLTVT.